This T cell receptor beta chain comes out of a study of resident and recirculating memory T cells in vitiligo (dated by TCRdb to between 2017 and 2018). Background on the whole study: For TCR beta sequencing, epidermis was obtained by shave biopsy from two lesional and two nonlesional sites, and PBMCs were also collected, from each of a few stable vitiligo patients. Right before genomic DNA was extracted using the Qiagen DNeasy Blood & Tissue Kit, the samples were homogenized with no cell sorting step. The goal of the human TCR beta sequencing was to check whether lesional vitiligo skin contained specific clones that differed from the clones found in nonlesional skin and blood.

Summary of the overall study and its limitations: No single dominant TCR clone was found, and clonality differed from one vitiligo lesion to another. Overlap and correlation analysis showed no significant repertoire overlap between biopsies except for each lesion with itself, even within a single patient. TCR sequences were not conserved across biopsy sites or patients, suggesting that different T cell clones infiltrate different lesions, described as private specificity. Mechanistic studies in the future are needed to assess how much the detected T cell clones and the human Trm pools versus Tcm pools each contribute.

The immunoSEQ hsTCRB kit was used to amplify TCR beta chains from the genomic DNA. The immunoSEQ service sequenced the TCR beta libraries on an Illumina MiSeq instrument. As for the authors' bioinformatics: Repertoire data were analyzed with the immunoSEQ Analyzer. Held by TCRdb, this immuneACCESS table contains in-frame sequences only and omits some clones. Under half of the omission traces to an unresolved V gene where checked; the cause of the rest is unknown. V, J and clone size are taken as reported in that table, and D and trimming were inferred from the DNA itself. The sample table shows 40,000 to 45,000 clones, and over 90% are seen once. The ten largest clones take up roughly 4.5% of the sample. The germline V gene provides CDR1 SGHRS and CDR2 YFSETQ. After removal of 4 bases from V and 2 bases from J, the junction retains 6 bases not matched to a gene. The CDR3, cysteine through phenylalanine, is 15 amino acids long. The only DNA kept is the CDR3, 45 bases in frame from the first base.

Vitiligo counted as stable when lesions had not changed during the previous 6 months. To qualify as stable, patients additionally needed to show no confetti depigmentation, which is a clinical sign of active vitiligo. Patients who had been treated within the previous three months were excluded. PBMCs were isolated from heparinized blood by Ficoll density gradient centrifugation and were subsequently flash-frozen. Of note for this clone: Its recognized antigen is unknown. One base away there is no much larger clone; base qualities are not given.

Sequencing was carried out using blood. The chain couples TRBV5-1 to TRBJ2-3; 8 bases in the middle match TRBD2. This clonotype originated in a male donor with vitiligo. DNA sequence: TGCGCCAGCAGCCCCCCGGGACTAGTCACAGATACGCAGTATTTT. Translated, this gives CASSPPGLVTDTQYF.